The 28 T cell receptor beta chains below all came from one sample that was sequenced in a study of siplizumab effects on memory and regulatory T cells. The repertoire was sequenced with immunoSEQ multiplex PCR; TCRdb's copy has only in-frame clones and lacks some. The sample records roughly 100,000 clones, around 95% being singletons. Material: naive CD4+ T cells sorted from blood. The receptors were sampled from a human donor in good health.

This chain links TRBV6-6 with TRBJ1-2; D unresolved. The CDR3 sequence is 11 residues long. V lost 5 bases to trimming and J lost 8 bases, with 9 bases between them. Germline values: CDR1 MNHNY, CDR2 SVGAGI (reference sequence). The CDR3 DNA is TGTGCCAGCAGTGGAGGTCGAGGCTACACCTTC. It translates to CASSGGRGYTF.

The V gene is TRBV5-4, the J gene TRBJ2-5, with a weak D call TRBD2 (5 bases). The closer fit of TRBJ2-7 to the DNA end suggests the J call may be wrong. This CDR3 comprises 15 residues. The V gene's germline CDR1 is SGHNT and CDR2 YYREEE (reference sequence). The CDR3 DNA sequence: TGTGCCAGCAGCGCGGACGGGGATGGAATATACGAGCAGTACTTC. Encoded protein: CASSADGDGIYEQYF.

This clone has just one count. The chain uses TRBV5-4 and TRBJ2-1, with 8 bases lining up with TRBD2. There are 18 residues in the CDR3. Looked up from germline, CDR1 is SGHNT and CDR2 is YYREEE (reference sequence). The V and J ends lost 0 bases and 4 bases, in that order; junction bases with no gene match: 12. CDR3 sequence (DNA): TGTGCCAGCAGCTTGGTGGGGCGGGGGGTCTCGCTGTACAATGAGCAGTTCTTC. It yields the protein CASSLVGRGVSLYNEQFF.

This chain joins TRBV7-9 and TRBJ2-1; D is unresolved. This CDR3 is built from 13 residues. Trimming took off 8 bases at V and 8 bases at J, with 16 bases between the two ends. CDR1 and CDR2 (germline): SEHNR, FQNEAQ (reference sequence). CDR3 bases: TGTGCCAGCTCACAGACTGGTTCGGATGAGCAGTTCTTC. This translates into CASSQTGSDEQFF.

This rearrangement joins TRBV4-2 to TRBJ2-3, with 15 bases fitting TRBD2. The V segment lost 4 bases and the J segment 2 bases; nucleotides outside the gene matches: 10. The germline V gene has CDR1 LGHNA and CDR2 YNFKEQ. This CDR3 comprises 19 residues. The CDR3 DNA reads TGTGCCAGCAGCCTTGGCCCCGGGACTAGCGGGGGGATCACAGATACGCAGTATTTT. This sequence encodes CASSLGPGTSGGITDTQYF.

The chain combines TRBV7-2 with TRBJ1-1, with a possible D match to TRBD1 (5 bases). V lost 6 bases, J lost 0 bases, and 17 bases lay in between. In germline, CDR1 is SGHTA, CDR2 FQGNSA. There are 16 residues in the CDR3. For the CDR3, the DNA is TGTGCCAGCAGGTCCCGGGGCGGGGCAATGAACACTGAAGCTTTCTTT. Translating gives CASRSRGGAMNTEAFF.

Comments on this clone: Different DNA sequences within this sample yield the same CDR3. V is TRBV18 and J is TRBJ2-7; D unresolved. This CDR3 has 13 amino acids. With 0 bases removed from V and 1 base from J, the gap between germline ends came to 4 bases. CDR1 and CDR2 (germline): KGHSH, LQKENI. The CDR3 is CASSPPGSYEQYF. The CDR3 nucleotides read TGTGCCAGCTCACCACCGGGGTCCTACGAGCAGTACTTC.

The rearrangement links TRBV28 to TRBJ1-6; D not resolved. Per germline, CDR1 MDHEN and CDR2 SYDVKM. Trimming took off 6 bases at V and 7 bases at J, with 7 bases between the two ends. The CDR3 sequence is 12 residues long. Here the CDR3 DNA reads TGTGCCAGCAGAATCCCAAATTCACCCCTCCACTTT. Translated, it gives CASRIPNSPLHF.

The gene calls are TRBV29-1 and TRBJ1-1; TRBD1 is a possible D gene (6 bases). The CDR3 runs 13 residues. The V gene's germline CDR1 is SQVTM and CDR2 ANQGSEA. V lost 7 bases to trimming and J lost 3 bases, with 15 bases between them. The CDR3 DNA reads TGCAGCGCAGAAGGACAGCCCGACACTGAAGCTTTCTTT. Amino acid sequence: CSAEGQPDTEAFF.

The V call is TRBV6-1, the J call TRBJ2-3; 11 bases fit TRBD2. The CDR3 has 16 amino acids. V lost 4 bases to trimming and J lost 6 bases; unmatched junction nucleotides: 9. Per germline, CDR1 MNHNS and CDR2 SASEGT. The CDR3 bases are TGTGCCAGCAGTGCCTATAGCGGGGGGGCCGGGGATACGCAGTATTTT. This gives the protein CASSAYSGGAGDTQYF.

The V call is TRBV19, the J call TRBJ2-7; D gene uncertain. V lost 5 bases and J lost 0, with 11 bases in between. CDR1 and CDR2 (germline): LNHDA, SQIVND (reference sequence). There are 14 residues in the CDR3. The CDR3 is CASSASVSSYEQYF. The CDR3 nucleotides are TGTGCCAGTAGTGCCAGCGTTAGCTCCTACGAGCAGTACTTC.

This clone was picked up a small number of times. The chain joins TRBV19 to TRBJ2-7; a possible D gene is TRBD2 (5 bases). The germline V gene has CDR1 LNHDA and CDR2 SQIVND (reference sequence). This CDR3 has 13 amino acids. Trimming took off 7 bases at V and 7 bases at J, with 17 bases between the two ends. CDR3 DNA: TGTGCCAGTACCGGACGGGCGGAGCGGGAGCAGTACTTC. Translation gives CASTGRAEREQYF.

This chain joins TRBV19 and TRBJ1-2, with D possibly TRBD1 on 6 matching bases. Germline V gene lookup returns CDR1 LNHDA and CDR2 SQIVND (reference sequence). V dropped 3 bases and J dropped 8 bases, with 19 bases sitting between them. The CDR3 runs 15 residues. This CDR3 reads CASSILGGAYEGYTF. The CDR3 nucleotides read TGTGCCAGTAGTATCCTCGGGGGCGCGTACGAGGGCTACACCTTC.

This chain links TRBV10-3 with TRBJ2-3; D possibly matches TRBD1 or TRBD2 (6 bases each). Between the trimmed V and J ends, which lost 0 bases and 0 bases, there was a span of 16 bases. Germline CDR1 and CDR2: ENHRY and SYGVKD. The CDR3 length is 18 residues. CDR3 nucleotides: TGTGCCATCAGTGAGTCGATTCTTAACGGGGGCAGCACAGATACGCAGTATTTT. Its protein is CAISESILNGGSTDTQYF.

The V call is TRBV7-3, the J call TRBJ2-6, with D uncertain. CDR1 and CDR2 from the germline V gene are SGHTA and FQGTGA. CDR3 size: 13 residues. Trimming pared 6 bases from V and 0 bases from J, leaving 3 bases between. This CDR3 reads CASRSSGANVLTF. As DNA, the CDR3 is TGTGCCAGCAGAAGCTCTGGGGCCAACGTCCTGACTTTC.

The V and J genes are TRBV9 and TRBJ2-5, with D tentatively TRBD1 (7 bases). Germline V gene sequence: CDR1 SGDLS, CDR2 YYNGEE. The CDR3 runs to 14 residues. Trimming cost V 3 bases and J 5 bases, with 14 bases left between them. Written as DNA, the CDR3 is TGTGCCAGCAGCGCATCCCCAGGGGGGGAGACCCAGTACTTC. Protein sequence: CASSASPGGETQYF.

The gene calls are TRBV6-5 and TRBJ1-4; D is unclear. CDR1 is MNHEY and CDR2 is SVGAGI in the germline V gene. With 2 bases removed from V and 8 bases from J, the gap between germline ends came to 15 bases. This CDR3 comprises 15 residues. CDR3 region: CASSYLAGMGEKLFF. The CDR3 DNA is TGTGCCAGCAGTTACCTGGCGGGGATGGGGGAAAAACTGTTTTTT.

The V call is TRBV2, the J call TRBJ1-3; D may be TRBD1 (6 bases). V was trimmed by 6 bases and J by 0 bases, leaving 12 bases between them. The CDR3 runs to 15 residues. In germline, CDR1 is SNHLY, CDR2 FYNNEI. The DNA for the CDR3 is TGTGCCAGCAGGTCACAGGGAAACTCTGGAAACACCATATATTTT. Its protein product is CASRSQGNSGNTIYF.

The chain recombines TRBV11-2 with TRBJ2-7, with D maybe TRBD1 (5 bases). This CDR3 has 17 residues. Trimming left V 0 bases short and J 3 bases short, with 18 bases between. Germline V gene data show CDR1 as SGHAT and CDR2 as FQNNGV. CDR3 region: CASSLDRIGQGYYEQYF. In nucleotides, the CDR3 is TGTGCCAGCAGCTTAGATCGAATTGGGCAGGGATACTACGAGCAGTACTTC.

The chain couples TRBV7-2 to TRBJ1-2; TRBD1 is a possible D gene (5 bases). V gave up 2 bases and J gave up 8 bases, with 15 bases separating them. The CDR3 has 14 amino acids. Germline V lookup: CDR1 SGHTA, CDR2 FQGNSA. The CDR3 region has the DNA TGTGCCAGCAGCTTATTCCAGGGAATATTGGGCTACACCTTC. Protein product: CASSLFQGILGYTF.

This clone was found once. Relative to the germline gene, one junction end is altered; a read error may explain this. This chain links TRBV7-9 with TRBJ2-6; 7 nucleotides match TRBD2. Per germline, CDR1 SEHNR and CDR2 FQNEAQ (reference sequence). The CDR3 contains 18 residues. The CDR3 nucleotides read TGTGCCAGCAGCCTAGCATCGGGGGGTGTCTCTGGGGCCAACGTCCTGACTTTC. Amino acid sequence: CASSLASGGVSGANVLTF. The variable domain in full, with the rest retrieved from reference TRBV7-9 and TRBJ2-6, is DTGVSQNPRHKITKRGQNVTFRCDPISEHNRLYWYRQTLGQGPEFLTYFQNEAQLEKSRLLSDRFSAERPKGSFSTLEIQRTEQGDSAMYLCASSLASGGVSGANVLTFGAGSRLTVL.

The V call is TRBV6-6, the J call TRBJ2-5; 7 positions match TRBD2. The CDR3 has 14 residues. Germline CDR1 and CDR2: MNHNY and SVGAGI (reference sequence). V trimming: 0 bases; J trimming: 5 bases; junction bases outside the gene matches: 3. CDR3 loop: CASSYSGSGETQYF. The CDR3 nucleotides read TGTGCCAGCAGTTACTCGGGTAGCGGGGAGACCCAGTACTTC.

This clone was seen a single time. This rearrangement joins TRBV19 to TRBJ1-2, with 7 bases lining up with TRBD1. Germline V gene data show CDR1 as LNHDA and CDR2 as SQIVND (reference sequence). The length of the CDR3 is 13 residues. V gave up 6 bases and J gave up 2 bases; unmatched junction bases: 3. The CDR3 is CASSRDSNYGYTF. CDR3 DNA sequence: TGTGCCAGTAGCCGGGACAGCAACTATGGCTACACCTTC.

This clone was detected only once. This chain joins TRBV5-1 and TRBJ2-1; D may be TRBD2 (6 bases). In germline, CDR1 is SGHRS, CDR2 YFSETQ. The CDR3 totals 17 residues. Deletions cut 4 bases from V and 0 bases from J, with 17 bases between. The CDR3 reads CASSLNPRGSSYNEQFF. CDR3 sequence (DNA): TGCGCCAGCAGCCTCAATCCCCGGGGGAGCTCCTACAATGAGCAGTTCTTC.

This rearrangement joins TRBV7-7 to TRBJ2-5, with D possibly matching TRBD2 (6 bases). This CDR3 is 16 amino acids long. Trimming took 1 base from V and 2 from J, leaving 14 bases between them. Looked up from germline, CDR1 is SSHAT and CDR2 is FNYEAQ (reference sequence). The CDR3 loop reads CASSLGLAKGQETQYF. In nucleotides, the CDR3 is TGTGCCAGCAGCTTAGGTCTAGCGAAGGGACAAGAGACCCAGTACTTC.

The chain carries TRBV5-4 and TRBJ2-1, with a weak D call TRBD1 (9 bases). V was shortened by 4 bases and J by 9 bases, with 20 bases between the two germline ends. Germline V lookup: CDR1 SGHNT, CDR2 YYREEE (reference sequence). The CDR3 has 15 amino acids. This CDR3 reads CASSLGTGSGGEQFF. The CDR3 bases are TGTGCCAGCAGCCTCGGGACAGGGAGCGGGGGTGAGCAGTTCTTC. The full variable domain, rest sourced from reference TRBV5-4 and TRBJ2-1, is ETGVTQSPTHLIKTRGQQVTLRCSSQSGHNTVSWYQQALGQGPQFIFQYYREEENGRGNFPPRFSGLQFPNYSSELNVNALELDDSALYLCASSLGTGSGGEQFFGPGTRLTVL.

The table lists this clone with a count of one. The chain couples TRBV7-2 to TRBJ2-7, with D possibly matching TRBD2 (5 bases). This CDR3 contains 13 residues. The germline gives CDR1 SGHTA, CDR2 FQGNSA. The germline V and J ends were trimmed by 3 bases and 4 bases, with 10 bases remaining between them. The CDR3: CASSFSARYEQYF. CDR3 bases: TGTGCCAGCAGCTTTAGCGCGAGGTACGAGCAGTACTTC.

The J gene is TRBJ2-1, the V gene TRBV4-1; TRBD2 aligns across 10 bases. Germline values: CDR1 MGHRA, CDR2 YSYEKL. The CDR3 extends over 17 amino acids. V was pared by 0 bases and J by 9 bases, with 11 bases of the junction left unmatched. CDR3: CASSQEPSLAGAAEQFF. The DNA for the CDR3 is TGCGCCAGCAGCCAAGAACCAAGTCTAGCGGGGGCCGCTGAGCAGTTCTTC.